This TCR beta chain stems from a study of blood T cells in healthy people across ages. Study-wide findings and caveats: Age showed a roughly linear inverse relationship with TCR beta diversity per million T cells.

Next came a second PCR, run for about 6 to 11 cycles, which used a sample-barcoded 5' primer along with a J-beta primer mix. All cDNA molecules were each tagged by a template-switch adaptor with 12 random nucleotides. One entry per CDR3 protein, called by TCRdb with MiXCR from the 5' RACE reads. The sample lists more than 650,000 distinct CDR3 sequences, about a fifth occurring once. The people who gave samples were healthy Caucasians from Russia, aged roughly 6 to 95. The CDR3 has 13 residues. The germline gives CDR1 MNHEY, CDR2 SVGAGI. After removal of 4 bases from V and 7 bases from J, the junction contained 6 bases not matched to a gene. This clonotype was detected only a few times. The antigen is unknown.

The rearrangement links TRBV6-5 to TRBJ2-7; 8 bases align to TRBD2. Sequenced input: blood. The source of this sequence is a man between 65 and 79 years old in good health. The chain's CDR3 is CASSSRTSREQYV. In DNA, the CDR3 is TGTGCCAGCAGTTCCAGGACTAGCCGGGAGCAGTACGTC.